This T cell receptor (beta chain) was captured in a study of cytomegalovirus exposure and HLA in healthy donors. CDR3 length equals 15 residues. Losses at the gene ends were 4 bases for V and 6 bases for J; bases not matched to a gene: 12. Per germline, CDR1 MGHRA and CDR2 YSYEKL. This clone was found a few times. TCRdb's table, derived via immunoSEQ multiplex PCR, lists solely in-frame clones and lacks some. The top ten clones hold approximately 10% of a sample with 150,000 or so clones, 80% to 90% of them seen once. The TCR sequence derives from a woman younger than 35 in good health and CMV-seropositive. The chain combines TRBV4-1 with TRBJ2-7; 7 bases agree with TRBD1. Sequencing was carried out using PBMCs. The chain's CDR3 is CASSREHRGLLEQYF. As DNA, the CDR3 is TGCGCCAGCAGCCGAGAGCACAGGGGTCTCCTCGAGCAGTACTTC.